This TCR beta chain originates from a study of Tregs in tolerant kidney transplant recipients. Study results and caveats: This study did not directly address biological reproducibility. The small number of patients limits these findings pending further validation. Changing PCR primers prevented nucleotide comparison between some patients' samples.

Assay: immunoSEQ multiplex PCR; the TCRdb copy retains only in-frame clones and omits some. The repertoire consists of about 64,000 clones, with more than 75% occurring once and the leading ten covering 3.5% to 4.5%. This clone was seen more than once but under ten times. Its target is not known. CDR3 length: 17 amino acids. After removal of 6 bases from V and 4 bases from J, the junction contained 12 bases not matched to a gene. Germline V lookup: CDR1 SGHTA, CDR2 FQGNSA. Mixed chimerism was transient after nonmyeloablative marrow transplants from related graft donors. The sequenced sample was CD4+ T cells from blood (PBMCs), obtained 6 months after the transplant. The chain joins TRBV7-2 to TRBJ2-2; 9 nucleotides agree with TRBD1. This TCR derives from a human patient who received a combined kidney and bone marrow transplant. The graft donor may have contributed some T cells. The CDR3 coding sequence is TGTGCCAGCAGGGCAACAGGGGGCGGTTTGGGCACCGGGGAGCTGTTTTTT. Translation: CASRATGGGLGTGELFF.